Given below is one T cell receptor (beta chain) in context. No cognate antigen has been identified for it. From each donor, a roughly 2.5 ml peripheral blood sample was collected into PAXgene tubes and stored at -80 degrees C. Total RNA was isolated from whole blood with the PAXgene blood miRNA kit on an automated QIAcube, without T cell sorting. Peripheral blood from monozygotic twin pairs, either concordant or discordant for inflammatory bowel disease, underwent deep TCRalpha and TCRbeta repertoire profiling that used unique molecular barcoding. Smoking habits were recorded for all twin pairs, and each individual was classified as a current, former or never smoker. This sample is part of a study of monozygotic twins with inflammatory bowel disease (dated by TCRdb to about 2019). As for the study more broadly: In total, 28 monozygotic twin pairs made up the full study: 19 Danish pairs, all IBD-discordant, plus nine German pairs, of which four were IBD-concordant and five were IBD-discordant. The search for disease-associated traits relied mainly on comparing, within discordant pairs, IBD patients with their genetically identical healthy co-twins. Each individual had, on average, about 151 000 unique TCRalpha sequences and 181 000 unique TCRbeta sequences available for analysis.

The germline V gene yields SGHAT for CDR1 and FQNNGV for CDR2. From the cysteine through the phenylalanine, the CDR3 covers 15 amino acids. The DNA is unrecorded. The library was produced with 5' RACE. Preparation of each TCR library used about 3,200 ng of total RNA. For each sample, cDNA synthesis was carried out in eight separate reactions using SMARTScribe reverse transcriptase. Unique molecular identifiers containing a 6-nucleotide sample barcode were introduced through template switching during cDNA synthesis. TCRalpha and TCRbeta cDNA was amplified in two nested PCRs of around 15 and 9 cycles, and bead purification was carried out after each PCR. Before amplification, cDNA was treated with uracil DNA-glycosylase and purified using the QIAquick PCR purification kit. The second PCR was the step at which Illumina TruSeq-compatible adapters and sample-specific barcodes were added. TapeStation and Qubit were used to check library quality and concentration, and 5 to 6.5 ng of each library was pooled. The pooled libraries were sequenced with 2 x 100 bp reads and custom sequencing primers on an Illumina HiSeq2500 single-index Rapid Run. Regarding the original processing steps: PCR and sequencing errors were corrected by UMI-based consensus assembly using MiGEC version 1.2.6. V(D)J alignment, clonotype assembly and CDR3 extraction were performed with MiXCR version 2.1.1. To normalise gene usage, clonotype sharing and MAIT/NKT TCR abundance, the analysis used the top 1000, 10 000 and 20 000 clonotypes per sample. Diversity was computed as the inverse Simpson index with the vegan R package after downsampling to 27 000 UMIs. Statistical testing used paired Mann-Whitney U tests on the discordant twin pairs and applied Benjamini-Hochberg correction for multiple testing. Reads reprocessed by TCRdb are summarized as one entry per CDR3 protein sequence, and DNA is absent. V and J calls and clone size were set by TCRdb, not the authors. The sample table holds nearly 450,000 distinct CDR3 sequences. Together, the top ten hold around 2.4% of the sample.

Here is what the overall study found, with its caveats: Because patients received different immunosuppressive treatments, the repertoires may have picked up extra background noise and variability between individuals. IBD patients had lower TCRbeta repertoire diversity, measured by the inverse Simpson index, than their healthy co-twins. Fewer clonotypes were shared with other individuals by IBD patients than by healthy twins, most markedly in patients showing signs of disease activity. The analysis was unable to tell different T cell subtypes apart. The results gave no support for a single strong signal or clonotype linked to IBD. Repertoire similarity did not differ between concordant and discordant twins, possibly due to limited statistical power.

The sample consisted of blood. The rearranged chain carries TRBV11-2 and TRBJ2-1; TCRdb's D call of TRBD2 is untestable without DNA. The TCR originated in a human donor with ulcerative colitis or Crohn's disease, or a healthy co-twin of an affected twin (not recorded which). The CDR3 loop reads CASSLQTSGLYEQFF.